This is a list of T cell receptor beta chains from one sample in a study of CD8+ T cells in alopecia areata. Assay: immunoSEQ multiplex PCR; the TCRdb copy retains only in-frame clones and omits some. The sample consists of about 190,000 clones, roughly three fifths of them appearing once. Here the sequenced sample was CD8+ T cells sorted from blood, taken at week 24, from a patient treated with tofacitinib. These TCRs come from a human donor with alopecia areata. The CDR3 runs from the conserved cysteine through the conserved F or W. A D gene is named only where the DNA matches it firmly. Clone size, where shown, is once, few, many, or a class for clones that have expanded.

d_gene	v_gene	abundance	len	j_gene	CDR3aa	CDR3nt
NA	TRBV6-5	NA	12	TRBJ1-2	CASSGSPYGYTF	TGTGCCAGCAGTGGGAGTCCCTATGGCTACACCTTC
NA	TRBV4-2	NA	15	TRBJ1-5	CASSQTRDSNQPQHF	TGTGCCAGCAGCCAAACAAGGGATAGCAATCAGCCCCAGCATTTT
NA	TRBV29-1	few	12	TRBJ2-3	CSAPGLADTQYF	TGCAGCGCCCCTGGTCTTGCAGATACGCAGTATTTT
NA	TRBV5-6	NA	13	TRBJ1-2	CASSLVSNYGYTF	TGTGCCAGCAGCTTGGTATCTAACTATGGCTACACCTTC
NA	TRBV9	NA	15	TRBJ2-3	CASSVEGSETDTQYF	TGTGCCAGCAGCGTAGAGGGGAGCGAGACAGATACGCAGTATTTT
NA	TRBV6-5	NA	15	TRBJ1-4	CASSYGGQGGEKLFF	TGTGCCAGCAGTTACGGTGGGCAAGGTGGTGAAAAACTGTTTTTT
NA	TRBV6-5	few	12	TRBJ1-1	CASNSPGLGAFF	TGTGCCAGCAATTCTCCCGGTTTAGGAGCTTTCTTT
TRBD2	TRBV7-2	few	15	TRBJ2-5	CASSLQTSGGETQYF	TGTGCCAGCAGCTTACAAACTAGCGGGGGAGAGACCCAGTACTTC
NA	TRBV11-2	NA	15	TRBJ2-3	CASSFRDTSTDTQYF	TGTGCCAGCAGCTTCCGGGACACCAGCACAGATACGCAGTATTTT
NA	TRBV4-1	NA	13	TRBJ2-5	CASSPDGVQTQYF	TGCGCCAGCAGCCCGGACGGGGTCCAGACCCAGTACTTC
NA	TRBV15	once	13	TRBJ1-6	CATSRDRGSPLHF	TGTGCCACCAGCAGAGATCGCGGTTCACCCCTCCACTTT
NA	TRBV7-8	NA	13	TRBJ1-5	CASSRPGGQPQHF	TGTGCCAGCAGTCGCCCGGGGGGCCAGCCCCAGCATTTT
TRBD2	TRBV7-9	NA	16	TRBJ2-7	CASSLDSGTRRYEQYF	TGTGCCAGCAGCTTAGACTCCGGGACTAGACGCTACGAGCAGTACTTC
NA	TRBV7-9	NA	15	TRBJ2-2	CASSDAASATGELFF	TGTGCCAGCAGCGACGCGGCATCGGCAACCGGGGAGCTGTTTTTT
TRBD2	TRBV2	NA	15	TRBJ2-5	CASSEKRGLAETQYF	TGTGCCAGCAGTGAAAAGCGGGGGTTGGCAGAGACCCAGTACTTC
NA	TRBV2	NA	15	TRBJ2-7	CASTDGDDGSYEQYF	TGTGCCAGCACGGACGGTGACGACGGCTCCTACGAGCAGTACTTC
TRBD2	TRBV5-1	NA	13	TRBJ2-7	CASSVSGNYEQYF	TGCGCCAGCAGCGTTAGCGGGAATTACGAGCAGTACTTC
TRBD1	TRBV4-2	few	17	TRBJ2-5	CASSQGTTGTGGETQYF	TGTGCCAGCAGCCAGGGTACGACCGGGACAGGAGGAGAGACCCAGTACTTC
NA	TRBV5-1	NA	16	TRBJ1-5	CASSPLGGYSNQPQHF	TGCGCCAGCAGCCCCCTCGGGGGGTATAGCAATCAGCCCCAGCATTTT
NA	TRBV20-1	NA	10	TRBJ1-2	CSPEGYGYTF	TGCAGTCCCGAGGGGTATGGCTACACCTTC
TRBD1	TRBV2	NA	13	TRBJ2-2	CASTTGGPGELFF	TGTGCCAGCACGACAGGGGGCCCCGGGGAGCTGTTTTTT
TRBD2	TRBV5-1	few	16	TRBJ2-3	CASSSDLRGGADTQYF	TGCGCCAGCAGCTCCGATCTGCGGGGGGGCGCAGATACGCAGTATTTT
NA	TRBV5-6	few	11	TRBJ2-2	CASSFAGELFF	TGTGCCAGCAGCTTTGCCGGGGAGCTGTTTTTT
NA	TRBV2	few	13	TRBJ2-3	CASTFQEEDTQYF	TGTGCCAGCACTTTCCAGGAGGAAGATACGCAGTATTTT
NA	TRBV20-1	once	11	TRBJ2-7	CSASDSYEQYF	TGCAGTGCTAGCGACTCCTACGAGCAGTACTTC
TRBD1	TRBV29-1	NA	14	TRBJ1-2	CSVGGQGAGYGYTF	TGCAGCGTTGGTGGACAGGGGGCTGGCTATGGCTACACCTTC
NA	TRBV9	once	17	TRBJ1-5	CASSVRGLGDSNQPQHF	TGTGCCAGCAGCGTGCGGGGCCTAGGGGATAGCAATCAGCCCCAGCATTTT
TRBD2	TRBV7-9	NA	17	TRBJ2-4	CASSLRPGEGAKNIQYF	TGTGCCAGCAGCTTAAGGCCCGGGGAGGGGGCCAAAAACATTCAGTACTTC
NA	TRBV30	NA	14	TRBJ2-3	CAWSPTRYGYTQYF	TGTGCCTGGAGCCCAACCCGGTACGGATATACGCAGTATTTT
NA	TRBV27	NA	14	TRBJ2-7	CASSDGTSSYEQYF	TGTGCCAGCAGTGATGGGACCAGCTCCTACGAGCAGTACTTC
NA	TRBV19	few	12	TRBJ2-3	CASSTLADTQYF	TGTGCCAGTAGTACTTTAGCGGATACGCAGTATTTT
NA	TRBV2	NA	14	TRBJ2-1	CASSDRAGYNEQFF	TGTGCCAGCAGTGACAGGGCCGGCTACAATGAGCAGTTCTTC
NA	TRBV5-6	NA	11	TRBJ2-7	CASSRDYEQYF	TGTGCCAGCAGTCGGGACTACGAGCAGTACTTC
TRBD2	TRBV9	NA	16	TRBJ2-3	CASSVRPAGGTDTQYF	TGTGCCAGCAGCGTACGCCCAGCGGGGGGCACAGATACGCAGTATTTT
TRBD1	TRBV7-9	NA	13	TRBJ2-7	CASSGTGLYEQYF	TGTGCCAGCAGCGGGACAGGGTTGTACGAGCAGTACTTC
NA	TRBV2	NA	11	TRBJ2-5	CASSEFWPQYF	TGTGCCAGCAGTGAATTTTGGCCACAGTACTTC
NA	TRBV30	NA	12	TRBJ2-7	CAWSVTGYEQYF	TGTGCCTGGAGTGTAACAGGCTACGAGCAGTACTTC
NA	TRBV7-9	few	15	TRBJ2-2	CASSPPGANTGELFF	TGTGCCAGCAGCCCCCCGGGGGCCAACACCGGGGAGCTGTTTTTT
NA	TRBV10-3	NA	12	TRBJ1-1	CAIAGGGTEAFF	TGTGCCATCGCAGGTGGCGGCACTGAAGCTTTCTTT
TRBD1	TRBV19	NA	15	TRBJ1-6	CASSIAGTGVSPLHF	TGTGCCAGTAGTATCGCCGGGACAGGGGTTTCACCCCTCCACTTT
TRBD1	TRBV5-6	NA	14	TRBJ2-7	CASSLGTGPYEQYF	TGTGCCAGCAGCTTGGGGACAGGACCCTACGAGCAGTACTTC
NA	TRBV30	NA	15	TRBJ1-2	CAWSAPPAVYYGYTF	TGTGCCTGGAGCGCACCCCCGGCCGTCTACTATGGCTACACCTTC
NA	TRBV29-1	NA	15	TRBJ1-2	CSVPVTEVFNYGYTF	TGCAGCGTCCCGGTGACCGAGGTGTTTAACTATGGCTACACCTTC
TRBD1	TRBV2	NA	15	TRBJ2-1	CASSEGQVSYNEQFF	TGTGCCAGCAGTGAGGGACAGGTCTCCTACAATGAGCAGTTCTTC
NA	TRBV4-2	NA	12	TRBJ2-2	CASSDSPGELFF	TGTGCCAGCAGCGATAGCCCCGGGGAGCTGTTTTTT
TRBD1	TRBV12-5	NA	14	TRBJ2-1	CASGDSRGRDEQFF	TGTGCTAGTGGTGACTCCAGGGGGCGCGATGAGCAGTTCTTC
NA	TRBV27	NA	12	TRBJ2-1	CASSYDYNEQFF	TGTGCCAGCAGTTACGACTACAATGAGCAGTTCTTC
NA	TRBV7-2	NA	14	TRBJ1-5	CASSLGGGSQPQHF	TGTGCCAGCAGCTTAGGAGGGGGGAGTCAGCCCCAGCATTTT
NA	TRBV7-7	once	14	TRBJ2-2	CASTPSRGAGELFF	TGTGCTAGCACTCCTTCCAGGGGAGCCGGGGAGCTGTTTTTT
NA	TRBV7-6	NA	14	TRBJ2-7	CASSLSGGGYEQYF	TGTGCCAGCAGCTTATCCGGGGGCGGGTACGAGCAGTACTTC
NA	TRBV7-9	NA	14	TRBJ2-7	CASSSGIPLYEQYF	TGTGCCAGCAGCTCCGGGATACCCCTCTACGAGCAGTACTTC
NA	TRBV25-1	NA	15	TRBJ1-5	CASSDLEERGQPQHF	TGTGCCAGCAGTGACCTCGAGGAAAGGGGTCAGCCCCAGCATTTT
TRBD1	TRBV19	NA	18	TRBJ2-6	CASTCYPDRNSGANVLTF	TGTGCCAGTACCTGCTACCCGGACAGGAACTCTGGGGCCAACGTCCTGACTTTC
TRBD1	TRBV2	NA	16	TRBJ2-2	CASIIRDRGVTGELFF	TGTGCCAGCATTATCCGGGACAGGGGAGTCACCGGGGAGCTGTTTTTT
TRBD2	TRBV25-1	few	16	TRBJ2-5	CASSELRGLAEETQYF	TGTGCCAGCAGTGAATTAAGGGGACTAGCGGAAGAGACCCAGTACTTC
TRBD1	TRBV7-9	NA	13	TRBJ2-7	CASTSTGPYEQYF	TGTGCCAGCACCTCGACAGGGCCCTACGAGCAGTACTTC
TRBD1	TRBV29-1	few	11	TRBJ1-1	CSVPGGVEAFF	TGCAGCGTTCCAGGGGGGGTTGAAGCTTTCTTT
NA	TRBV29-1	NA	12	TRBJ1-1	CSVAQGSTEAFF	TGCAGCGTTGCTCAGGGGAGCACTGAAGCTTTCTTT
TRBD1	TRBV5-6	NA	14	TRBJ1-5	CASSFGQGRQPQHF	TGTGCCAGCAGCTTTGGACAGGGAAGGCAGCCCCAGCATTTT
NA	TRBV6-6	NA	15	TRBJ2-7	CASTPDKGWPYEQYF	TGTGCCAGCACCCCCGACAAGGGTTGGCCCTACGAGCAGTACTTC